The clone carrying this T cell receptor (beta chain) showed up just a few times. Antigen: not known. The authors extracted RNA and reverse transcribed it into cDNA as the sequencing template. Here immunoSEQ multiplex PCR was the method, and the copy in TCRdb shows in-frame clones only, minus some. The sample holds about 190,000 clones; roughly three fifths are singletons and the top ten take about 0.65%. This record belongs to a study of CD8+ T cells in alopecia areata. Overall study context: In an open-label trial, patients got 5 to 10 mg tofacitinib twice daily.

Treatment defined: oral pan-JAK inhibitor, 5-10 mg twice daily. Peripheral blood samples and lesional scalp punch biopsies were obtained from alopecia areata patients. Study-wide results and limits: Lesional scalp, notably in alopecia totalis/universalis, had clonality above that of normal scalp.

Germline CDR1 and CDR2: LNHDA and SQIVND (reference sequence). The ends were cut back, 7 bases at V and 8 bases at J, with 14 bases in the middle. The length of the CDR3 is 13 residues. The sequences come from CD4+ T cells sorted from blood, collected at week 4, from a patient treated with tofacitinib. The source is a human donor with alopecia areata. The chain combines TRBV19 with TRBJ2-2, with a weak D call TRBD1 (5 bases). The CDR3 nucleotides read TGTGCCAGTACTATCCAGGGCCCTGGGGAGCTGTTTTTT. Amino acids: CASTIQGPGELFF.